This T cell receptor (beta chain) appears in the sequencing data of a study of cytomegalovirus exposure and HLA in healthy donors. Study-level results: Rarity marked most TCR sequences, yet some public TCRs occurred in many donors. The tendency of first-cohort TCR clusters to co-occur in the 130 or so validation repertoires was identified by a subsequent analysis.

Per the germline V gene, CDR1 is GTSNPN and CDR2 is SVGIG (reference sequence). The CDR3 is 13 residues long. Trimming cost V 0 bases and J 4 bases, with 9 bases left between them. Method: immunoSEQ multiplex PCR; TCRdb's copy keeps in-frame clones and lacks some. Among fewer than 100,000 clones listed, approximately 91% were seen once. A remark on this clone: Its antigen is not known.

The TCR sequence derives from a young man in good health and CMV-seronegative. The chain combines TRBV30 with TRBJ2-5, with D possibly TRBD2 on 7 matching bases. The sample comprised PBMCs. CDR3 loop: CAWSVRGGETQYF. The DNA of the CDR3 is TGTGCCTGGAGTGTAAGGGGGGGAGAGACCCAGTACTTC.